This is a list of T cell receptor beta chains from one sample in a study of cytomegalovirus exposure and HLA in healthy donors. TCRdb keeps only in-frame clones here, not all; method: immunoSEQ multiplex PCR. Among under 90,000 clones listed, roughly 73% were seen once. The sample taken for sequencing was PBMCs. The receptors were sampled from a man aged 35 to 55 in good health and CMV-seronegative. Each CDR3 is given with its conserved first and last residue. D genes are given only for firm matches. Size is stated for part of the rows, as once, few or many counts, or as a class when the clone is expanded.

d_gene	v_gene	j_gene	abundance	CDR3aa	CDR3nt
NA	TRBV5-1	TRBJ2-5	NA	CASSFGSQAQETQYF	TGCGCCAGCAGCTTCGGATCCCAGGCACAAGAGACCCAGTACTTC
TRBD2	TRBV28	TRBJ2-1	NA	CASSSPTSGRNEQFF	TGTGCCAGCAGCTCCCCGACTAGCGGGAGAAATGAGCAGTTCTTC
TRBD1	TRBV27	TRBJ2-7	NA	CASSPVGTGTYEQYF	TGTGCCAGCAGCCCTGTTGGGACAGGGACCTACGAGCAGTACTTC
NA	TRBV28	TRBJ1-1	NA	CASKGGGRNTEAFF	TGTGCCAGCAAGGGCGGAGGGCGCAACACTGAAGCTTTCTTT
NA	TRBV6-6	TRBJ2-7	few	CASSYLGSTYEQYF	TGTGCCAGCAGTTACTTAGGGAGCACCTACGAGCAGTACTTC
NA	TRBV29-1	TRBJ1-1	NA	CSVEPGGNTEAFF	TGCAGCGTCGAACCGGGAGGGAACACTGAAGCTTTCTTT
NA	TRBV30	TRBJ2-2	NA	CAWRGPGTGELFF	TGTGCCTGGAGAGGTCCAGGGACCGGGGAGCTGTTTTTT
NA	TRBV6-1	TRBJ1-5	NA	CASSEGLNQPQHF	TGTGCCAGCAGTGAAGGGCTCAATCAGCCCCAGCATTTT
TRBD1	TRBV5-6	TRBJ2-7	NA	CASTKPTGVYEQYF	TGTGCCAGCACAAAACCCACAGGGGTCTACGAGCAGTACTTC
NA	TRBV10-3	TRBJ2-7	once	CAISVETTAYEQYF	TGTGCCATCAGTGTTGAGACTACCGCCTACGAGCAGTACTTC
NA	TRBV6-5	TRBJ2-7	NA	CASSFSRGAYEQYF	TGTGCCAGCAGTTTCTCCCGCGGGGCCTACGAGCAGTACTTC
NA	TRBV9	TRBJ1-4	NA	CASSAWQGGEKLFF	TGTGCCAGCAGCGCATGGCAGGGAGGCGAAAAACTGTTTTTT
TRBD1	TRBV4-1	TRBJ2-6	NA	CASSQARLMDRGAMGANVLTF	TGCGCCAGCAGCCAAGCCCGACTTATGGACAGGGGTGCTATGGGGGCCAACGTCCTGACTTTC
NA	TRBV11-3	TRBJ2-2	NA	CASSALAPGELFF	TGTGCCAGCAGCGCCTTAGCGCCCGGGGAGCTGTTTTTT
NA	TRBV10-3	TRBJ1-1	NA	CAVSPMWGGNTEAFF	TGTGCCGTCTCCCCTATGTGGGGGGGGAACACTGAAGCTTTCTTT
TRBD2	TRBV2	TRBJ2-7	NA	CASRIEGLRYEQYF	TGTGCCAGCAGAATCGAGGGACTACGATACGAGCAGTACTTC
TRBD1	TRBV2	TRBJ1-2	NA	CASSEQGAGYGYTF	TGTGCCAGCAGTGAACAGGGGGCAGGGTATGGCTACACCTTC
TRBD1	TRBV2	TRBJ1-2	NA	CASSPPGQGLYGYTF	TGTGCCAGCAGTCCCCCGGGACAGGGACTCTATGGCTACACCTTC
NA	TRBV29-1	TRBJ2-7	NA	CSASGGSSYEQYF	TGCAGCGCCTCCGGTGGGAGCTCCTACGAGCAGTACTTC
TRBD1	TRBV6-4	TRBJ1-1	NA	CASSAKTGPGTEAFF	TGTGCCAGCAGTGCCAAGACAGGGCCTGGCACTGAAGCTTTCTTT
NA	TRBV7-9	TRBJ1-2	NA	CASSNRDYGYTF	TGTGCCAGCAGCAACAGGGACTATGGCTACACCTTC
TRBD1	TRBV7-7	TRBJ2-5	NA	CASSRGTGRQETQYF	TGTGCTAGCAGCCGCGGGACAGGTCGCCAAGAGACCCAGTACTTC
TRBD1	TRBV19	TRBJ1-1	NA	CASSHGTGGTEAFF	TGTGCCAGTAGTCACGGGACAGGGGGCACTGAAGCTTTCTTT
TRBD2	TRBV4-2	TRBJ2-1	NA	CASSQETSGSYNEQFF	TGTGCCAGCAGCCAAGAGACTAGCGGGAGTTACAATGAGCAGTTCTTC
TRBD2	TRBV7-8	TRBJ2-1	NA	CASSYPGLAYNEQFF	TGTGCCAGCAGCTACCCGGGACTAGCTTACAATGAGCAGTTCTTC
TRBD2	TRBV27	TRBJ2-2	NA	CASSLQRGGGGELFF	TGTGCCAGCAGTCTCCAACGGGGGGGCGGCGGGGAGCTGTTTTTT
TRBD1	TRBV6-1	TRBJ1-1	NA	CASSESSTYRGRDTEAFF	TGTGCCAGCAGCGAATCATCCACTTACAGGGGCCGAGACACTGAAGCTTTCTTT
NA	TRBV30	TRBJ1-1	NA	CAWTTSGGWAFF	TGTGCCTGGACCACCTCGGGGGGGTGGGCTTTCTTT
NA	TRBV28	TRBJ2-5	NA	CASSRRVRLQETQYF	TGTGCCAGCAGTCGCCGTGTCAGATTGCAAGAGACCCAGTACTTC
TRBD1	TRBV5-4	TRBJ2-1	NA	CASSVRDRGPLYNEQFF	TGTGCCAGCAGCGTCCGGGACAGGGGGCCTCTTTACAATGAGCAGTTCTTC
NA	TRBV28	TRBJ1-1	NA	CASKLPGMNTEAFF	TGTGCCAGCAAGCTCCCAGGTATGAACACTGAAGCTTTCTTT
NA	TRBV25-1	TRBJ2-7	NA	CASSTPAGQEQYF	TGTGCCAGCAGTACCCCGGCGGGACAGGAGCAGTACTTC
TRBD1	TRBV7-8	TRBJ2-1	NA	CASSTGTGSYNEQFF	TGTGCCAGCTCAACCGGGACAGGGTCATACAATGAGCAGTTCTTC
TRBD2	TRBV9	TRBJ2-1	few	CASSVSSGRGNEQFF	TGTGCCAGCAGCGTATCTAGCGGGAGAGGGAATGAGCAGTTCTTC
NA	TRBV4-1	TRBJ2-2	NA	CASRSEGLNTGELFF	TGCGCCAGCAGGTCGGAGGGCCTAAACACCGGGGAGCTGTTTTTT
TRBD1	TRBV19	TRBJ1-2	few	CASRIRGLDYGYTF	TGTGCCAGTAGAATCAGGGGGCTGGACTATGGCTACACCTTC
TRBD1	TRBV2	TRBJ1-1	NA	CASSERTGNTEAFF	TGTGCCAGCAGTGAACGGACAGGGAACACTGAAGCTTTCTTT
NA	TRBV7-5	TRBJ2-1	NA	CARNNRRSLAGGHNEQFF	TGTGCCAGAAACAACAGGCGATCGCTAGCGGGAGGCCACAATGAGCAGTTCTTC
NA	TRBV19	TRBJ1-1	NA	CASSMGHEAFF	TGTGCCAGTAGTATGGGGCATGAAGCTTTCTTT
NA	TRBV6-5	TRBJ2-7	NA	CASSYGLGSYEQYF	TGTGCCAGCAGTTACGGGTTAGGGAGCTACGAGCAGTACTTC
TRBD1	TRBV5-8	TRBJ1-2	NA	CASSSTTGGGYTF	TGTGCCAGCAGCTCAACGACAGGGGGTGGCTACACCTTC
NA	TRBV28	TRBJ2-4	NA	CASSPTGVSSIQYF	TGTGCCAGCAGTCCGACGGGGGTCTCGAGCATTCAGTACTTC
TRBD1	TRBV5-1	TRBJ2-7	NA	CASSFSPWQGVYEQYF	TGCGCCAGCAGCTTTTCCCCGTGGCAGGGGGTCTACGAGCAGTACTTC
TRBD1	TRBV6-1	TRBJ1-2	NA	CASRNYGQGGYGYTF	TGTGCCAGCAGAAACTACGGACAGGGAGGCTATGGCTACACCTTC
NA	TRBV5-1	TRBJ1-2	NA	CASSSEQTAYGYTF	TGCGCCAGCAGCTCGGAACAGACAGCCTATGGCTACACCTTC
TRBD1	TRBV29-1	TRBJ2-1	NA	CSVETVTGGDEQFF	TGCAGCGTTGAAACCGTGACAGGGGGCGATGAGCAGTTCTTC
NA	TRBV19	TRBJ1-1	NA	CASSSGPSWAFF	TGTGCCAGTAGTTCAGGGCCGAGCTGGGCTTTCTTT
TRBD2	TRBV4-2	TRBJ2-7	NA	CASSRGREGYEQYF	TGTGCCAGCAGCCGCGGGCGGGAGGGATACGAGCAGTACTTC
NA	TRBV18	TRBJ1-1	few	CASSPQGMNTEAFF	TGTGCCAGCTCACCACAGGGGATGAACACTGAAGCTTTCTTT
TRBD1	TRBV28	TRBJ2-5	NA	CASSWRQGVYYVTQYF	TGTGCCAGCAGCTGGAGACAGGGGGTTTATTACGTGACCCAGTACTTC
TRBD2	TRBV9	TRBJ2-5	NA	CASSKIGLAGASWQETQYF	TGTGCCAGCAGCAAAATTGGACTAGCGGGAGCGTCGTGGCAAGAGACCCAGTACTTC
TRBD1	TRBV5-4	TRBJ2-7	NA	CASSPGEGAAYEQYF	TGTGCCAGCAGCCCTGGCGAGGGGGCGGCCTACGAGCAGTACTTC
TRBD1	TRBV4-1	TRBJ2-3	NA	CASSLDHRGLGDTQYF	TGCGCCAGCAGCCTTGACCACAGGGGGCTTGGAGATACGCAGTATTTT
TRBD1	TRBV28	TRBJ2-5	NA	CASSLGQVQETQYF	TGTGCCAGCAGTTTAGGACAGGTCCAAGAGACCCAGTACTTC